Presented here are 8 T cell receptor beta chains from one specimen sequenced in a study of cytomegalovirus exposure and HLA in healthy donors. With 60 Vbeta and 13 Jbeta primers, the PCR was carried out. The repertoire was sequenced with immunoSEQ multiplex PCR; TCRdb's copy has only in-frame clones and lacks some. The sample includes roughly 190,000 clones, 65% to 85% seen only once; the top ten take over 1.5%. The sequencing sample was made of PBMCs. The receptors shown here come from a woman aged 18-29 years in good health and CMV-seronegative.

J is TRBJ2-3 and V is TRBV28; 11 positions match TRBD2. V lost 5 bases to trimming and J lost 5 bases; unmatched junction nucleotides: 9. CDR1 and CDR2 from the germline V gene are MDHEN and SYDVKM. There are 16 residues in the CDR3. CDR3 amino acids: CASSDFSGRAGDTQYF. The CDR3 DNA follows: TGTGCCAGCAGTGACTTTAGCGGGAGGGCTGGAGATACGCAGTATTTT.

V and J are TRBV5-5 and TRBJ2-3; 10 positions agree with TRBD2. The CDR3 spans 17 residues. J gave up 1 base and V 0 bases, and 5 bases lay outside the gene matches. Germline lookup yields CDR1 SGHKS and CDR2 YYEKEE (reference sequence). The CDR3 loop is CASSLALLAGGTDTQYF. CDR3 DNA: TGTGCCAGCAGCTTGGCCTTGCTAGCGGGAGGCACAGATACGCAGTATTTT.

The chain uses TRBV18 and TRBJ1-2; D is possibly TRBD1 (6 bases). V shed 5 bases and J shed 4 bases, with 20 bases lying between them. The length of the CDR3 is 16 residues. Germline V lookup: CDR1 KGHSH, CDR2 LQKENI. In DNA form, the CDR3 reads TGTGCCAGCTCAGCACAGACAGGCGCTATGGCCTATGGCTACACCTTC. Translation gives CASSAQTGAMAYGYTF.

The V call is TRBV19, the J call TRBJ2-5; TRBD1 might be the D (6 bases). V lost 5 bases, J lost 4 bases, and 14 bases lay in between. The CDR3 is made up of 14 amino acids. The germline gives CDR1 LNHDA, CDR2 SQIVND (reference sequence). CDR3 amino acids: CASSANRASETQYF. The CDR3 nucleotides read TGTGCCAGTAGTGCCAACAGGGCTTCAGAGACCCAGTACTTC. The full variable domain, in which reference TRBV19 and TRBJ2-5 provide the parts outside the CDR3, is DGGITQSPKYLFRKEGQNVTLSCEQNLNHDAMYWYRQDPGQGLRLIYYSQIVNDFQKGDIAEGYSVSREKKESFPLTVTSAQKNPTAFYLCASSANRASETQYFGPGTRLLVL.

The table lists this clone with a few counts. The CDR3 DNA sequence: TGTGCCAGCAGCGGATACTCAGGGGAGCTATGGTTTGAGACCCAGTACTTC. It codes for CASSGYSGELWFETQYF. This rearrangement joins TRBV5-6 to TRBJ2-5; weak D call: TRBD1 (6 bases). Per germline, CDR1 SGHDT and CDR2 YYEEEE. The CDR3 loop spans 17 amino acids. Trimming took off 4 bases at V and 5 bases at J, with 24 bases between the two ends.

The chain has TRBV27 and TRBJ2-2, with TRBD2 identical over 9 bases. The CDR3 consists of 15 residues. The ends lost 7 bases at V and 6 bases at J; junction bases unmatched: 9. Per the germline V gene, CDR1 is MNHEY and CDR2 is SMNVEV (reference sequence). CDR3 DNA sequence: TGTGCCAGCACCGTAGCGGGAGAGGCGGCCGGGGAGCTGTTTTTT. This codes for CASTVAGEAAGELFF.

The V gene is TRBV6-5, the J gene TRBJ2-7; maybe TRBD2 (6 bases). Germline V gene lookup returns CDR1 MNHEY and CDR2 SVGAGI. With 3 bases removed from V and 2 bases from J, the gap between germline ends came to 14 bases. This CDR3 is built from 15 residues. The CDR3 spells CASSYGPGGPYEQYF. CDR3 coding DNA: TGTGCCAGCAGTTATGGGCCCGGGGGTCCCTACGAGCAGTACTTC.

This clone was counted a few times. This chain connects TRBV5-1 to TRBJ1-2, with 7 bases aligning to TRBD1. The CDR3 consists of 13 residues. The germline V gene encodes CDR1 SGHRS and CDR2 YFSETQ. V dropped 3 bases and J dropped 4; count of bases not matched to a gene: 3. In DNA form, the CDR3 reads TGCGCCAGCAGCTACCGGGACAGCTATGGCTACACCTTC. It encodes CASSYRDSYGYTF. Variable domain in full (rest from reference TRBV5-1 and TRBJ1-2): KAGVTQTPRYLIKTRGQQVTLSCSPISGHRSVSWYQQTPGQGLQFLFEYFSETQRNKGNFPGRFSGRQFSNSRSEMNVSTLELGDSALYLCASSYRDSYGYTFGSGTRLTVV.